The text below deals with one TCR beta chain. The sample comes from a study of identical twins. MiXCR was run by TCRdb on the 5' RACE reads, yielding one entry per CDR3 protein. The table lists about 530,000 distinct CDR3 sequences, around 22% of them singletons. The CDR3 length is 16 residues. The V gene's germline CDR1 is MGHDK and CDR2 SYGVNS. Trimming left V 7 bases short and J 0 bases short, with 15 bases between. These same records also appear under a second study, on yellow fever vaccine responses in identical twins.

The chain combines TRBV25-1 with TRBJ2-2; either TRBD1 or TRBD2 may supply D (5 bases each). The specimen sequenced was CD4+ T cells sorted from blood. The source of this sequence is a woman under 30 in good health. The CDR3 here is CASIGKWGSNTGELFF. CDR3 nucleotide sequence: TGTGCCAGCATAGGAAAGTGGGGGTCGAACACCGGGGAGCTGTTTTTT.